Each of the 5 T cell receptor beta chains below was sequenced from the same sample in a study of CD8 T cells in Susac syndrome. RNA, at about 0.5 to 1 ug, was reverse transcribed with random hexamers. TCRdb independently ran MiXCR on the immunoSEQ multiplex PCR reads; one entry per CDR3 protein. Of 210,000 or so distinct CDR3 sequences in the sample, over 90% were seen once. The sample taken for sequencing was CD4+ T cells from PBMCs. Receptor source: a human donor with Susac syndrome.

The J gene is TRBJ1-2, the V gene TRBV7-2, with D maybe TRBD1 (5 bases). The germline V gene has CDR1 SGHTA and CDR2 FQGNSA. V lost 5 bases and J lost 1, with 14 bases in between. The CDR3 consists of 15 residues. CDR3 coding DNA: TGTGCCAGCAGCCTTCTGGGGCAGGGTAACTATGGCTACACCTTC. This sequence encodes CASSLLGQGNYGYTF. Supplemented by reference TRBV7-2 and TRBJ1-2, the full variable domain reads GAGVSQSPSNKVTEKGKDVELRCDPISGHTALYWYRQSLGQGLEFLIYFQGNSAPDKSGLPSDRFSAERTGGSVSTLTIQRTQQEDSAVYLCASSLLGQGNYGYTFGSGTRLTVV.

This rearrangement joins TRBV9 to TRBJ2-3; 9 bases map to TRBD2. V lost 0 bases to trimming and J lost 2 bases; unmatched junction nucleotides: 10. Germline V gene lookup returns CDR1 SGDLS and CDR2 YYNGEE. CDR3 length: 18 residues. The CDR3 here is CASSVELVTSGLTDTQYF. CDR3 nucleotide sequence: TGTGCCAGCAGCGTAGAGTTGGTGACTAGCGGACTCACAGATACGCAGTATTTT.

This clonotype has only a few counts. The CDR3 region is CASSRRQGVYGYTF. The CDR3 DNA is TGTGCCAGCAGTCGACGACAAGGGGTCTATGGCTACACCTTC. This sequence joins TRBV12-3 or TRBV12-4 and TRBJ1-2; possible D gene TRBD1, 5 bases. Deletions cut 5 bases from V and 4 bases from J, with 14 bases between. This CDR3 region has 14 residues.

This chain uses TRBV5-4 with TRBJ2-2, with 8 bases lining up with TRBD1. The CDR3 has 16 amino acids. Germline-derived CDR1 and CDR2 are SGHNT and YYREEE (reference sequence). The J segment lost 5 bases and the V segment lost 3 bases, leaving 9 bases of the junction unmatched. The CDR3 region is CASSYKDRVGTGELFF. In nucleotides, the CDR3 is TGTGCCAGCAGCTATAAGGACAGGGTTGGGACCGGGGAGCTGTTTTTT.

The chain couples TRBV18 to TRBJ1-2; D perhaps matches TRBD1 (6 bases). The V end was cut by 3 bases, the J end by 0 bases, with 11 bases between. There are 15 residues in the CDR3. CDR1 is KGHSH and CDR2 is LQKENI in the germline V gene. This chain's CDR3 is CASSPGQTTNYGYTF. CDR3 DNA sequence: TGTGCCAGCTCACCCGGACAGACCACTAACTATGGCTACACCTTC.